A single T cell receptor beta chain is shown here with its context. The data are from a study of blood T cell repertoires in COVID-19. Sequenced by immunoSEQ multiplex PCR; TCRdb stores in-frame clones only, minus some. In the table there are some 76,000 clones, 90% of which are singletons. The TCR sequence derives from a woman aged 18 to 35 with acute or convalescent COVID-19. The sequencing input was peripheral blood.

This CDR3 is CASSHDLGLAVYEQYF. The CDR3 DNA sequence: TGTGCCAGCAGCCACGACCTCGGACTAGCGGTATACGAGCAGTACTTC. The chain carries TRBV7-2 and TRBJ2-7; 10 positions match TRBD2. The junction had 11 bases not matched to a gene; V was cut back by 5 bases and J by 4 bases. This CDR3 is 16 amino acids long. Germline V gene lookup returns CDR1 SGHTA and CDR2 FQGNSA.